This T cell receptor beta chain was identified in a study of blood T cell repertoires in COVID-19. Libraries were prepared by immunoSEQ multiplex PCR; TCRdb keeps only in-frame clonotypes and omits some of them. Counted here are 60,000 or so clones, 78% occurring once; the ten biggest clones make up nearly 5%. V shed 9 bases and J shed 7 bases, with 17 bases lying between them. Germline CDR1 SGHDT, CDR2 YYEEEE. The CDR3 spans 13 residues. The chain has TRBV5-6 and TRBJ2-1, with D possibly being TRBD2 (5 bases). The sample consisted of peripheral blood. This clonotype was sampled from a human donor in a cohort sampled during active COVID-19. The CDR3 DNA is TGTGCCACCGGAGCTGGGAGTCAGAATGAGCAGTTCTTC. This sequence encodes CATGAGSQNEQFF. The full variable domain, with the rest looked up from reference TRBV5-6 and TRBJ2-1, is DAGVTQSPTHLIKTRGQQVTLRCSPKSGHDTVSWYQQALGQGPQFIFQYYEEEERQRGNFPDRFSGHQFPNYSSELNVNALLLGDSALYLCATGAGSQNEQFFGPGTRLTVL.